This TCR beta chain was sequenced for a study of STAT3 mutations in large granular lymphocyte leukemia (dated by TCRdb to the late 2010s). About the study as a whole: Roughly half of the T-LGLL patients who were sequenced longitudinally carried canonical activating STAT3 mutations. More than half of T-LGLL patients received one or more immunosuppressive therapy regimens, with hematologic response in 40% to 50% of those treated. To reconstruct clonal hierarchy and dynamics, serial deep sequencing of TCRbeta CDR3 and STAT3 was performed in patients with T-cell large granular lymphocyte leukemia. More than 15 representative T-LGLL cases were selected from an initial cohort of roughly 210 LGL patients for longitudinal TCRbeta and STAT3 sequencing. As controls within the study, a couple of patients with natural killer LGL leukemia were also sequenced longitudinally. On average, sequencing was done at around 3.6 time points per patient, with the number of samplings ranging from 2 to 8.

An Illumina MiSeq was used to sequence the TCRbeta libraries, yielding an average of approximately 39,000 productive templates per sample. Multiplex PCR amplification was used to generate TCRbeta CDR3 libraries with the immunoSEQ assay. The study's own analysis went as follows. Repertoire diversity was computed as previously defined, with values near 0 indicating extremely monoclonal samples. TCRdb provides this immuneACCESS table in a form limited to in-frame rearrangements. Some clones are lacking; in checked studies, under half of them reflect an unresolved V gene, and why the rest are absent is not known. For V, J and clone size, that table is used; D and trimming come from the DNA. This sample is represented by roughly 13,000 clones; 88% of them were singletons. Together, the top ten hold 9.5% to 15% of the sample. DNA was extracted from blood mononuclear cells, with the same DNA used for both TCR and STAT3 sequencing.

Sequences LNHDA (CDR1) and SQIVND (CDR2) are obtained from the germline V gene (reference sequence). V is shortened by 3 bases, J by 3 bases, and the region joining them spans 15 bases. From cysteine to phenylalanine, the CDR3 is 16 amino acids long. The kept DNA is CDR3 alone, 48 bases in frame from the first base. Comments on this clone: Its recognized antigen is unknown. No per-base quality is available; no much larger clone lies one base away.

The paper as a whole reports these results and caveats: All T-LGLL patients had at least one immunodominant TCRbeta clonotype, and roughly half had multiple immunodominant subclonotypes. Because no samples were available when a clone first appeared, clonal expansion had to be inferred from samplings taken at other points. Dominant TCR clone burden was found to exceed STAT3 mutant burden in several patients, suggesting that STAT3 mutation arose secondarily within a pre-expanded clone. TCR clonotype switching after therapy was seen in about 35% of the 18 patients, with all newly emerging clones being STAT3 wild type. The linking of therapy response to changes in TCR clonal burden was complicated by variable intervals between samplings and differing treatment regimens. Because codominant clonotypes persisted in some patients, a small but highly pathogenic clone may have been missed.

Sequencing used PBMCs. The rearrangement combines TRBV19 with TRBJ1-5; the D gene remains uncertain. The clonotype was recovered from a human donor with T large granular lymphocyte leukemia. Some clones in this sample may be carry-over from other donors' samples. The CDR3: CASSIFAARNNQPQHF. The DNA sequence reads TGTGCCAGTAGTATCTTCGCAGCGCGAAACAATCAGCCCCAGCATTTT.